This T cell receptor beta chain appears in the sequencing data of a study of T-cell memory formation after mild COVID-19. Overall study context: TCR clusters were mostly donor specific.

The CDR3 contains 16 residues. The V gene's germline CDR1 is SGHKS and CDR2 YYEKEE (reference sequence). V lost 4 bases to trimming and J lost 0 bases, with 14 bases between them. Via MiXCR, TCRdb re-called the 5' RACE reads, giving one row per CDR3 protein. The sample gives about 340,000 distinct CDR3 sequences, roughly 21% of which show up once; approximately 13% is in the top ten. On this clonotype itself: The antigen remains undetermined.

Findings and caveats of the study: Unconfirmed was the SARS-CoV-2 specificity of second-wave clones that peaked on day 37. Among contracting clones, CD4+ were mainly CM/EM and CD8+ enriched in EMRA. Clones that contracted from day 15 to 85 were balanced CD4/CD8, while later expanders leaned CD4+.

Specimen: PBMCs or a T cell subset sorted from them (not recorded which). V gene TRBV5-5 combines with J gene TRBJ2-1, with D possibly called TRBD1 or TRBD2 (5 bases each). The sequence was obtained from an adult woman who had mild COVID-19 (a few samples of this study predate the infection). Cell type and time point are not known. Here the CDR3 reads CASSRLGVTSYNEQFF. The CDR3 DNA reads TGTGCCAGCAGCCGATTGGGGGTGACCTCCTACAATGAGCAGTTCTTC.